Sequencing of this TCR beta chain was carried out in a study of shared clonotypes between healthy human individuals. Points from the study as a whole: It was observed that about 5% of naive CD4 clonotypes were shared across a handful of donors.

The table came from immunoSEQ multiplex PCR; TCRdb's copy has only in-frame clones and leaves some out. The data show some 1,100,000 clones, 75% to 80% seen once. CDR3 size: 13 residues. V lost 2 bases and J lost 1, with 5 bases in between. CDR1 and CDR2 from the germline V gene are KGHSH and LQKENI. This clone was observed a handful of times. Antigen specificity is unknown. Material: memory CD4+ T cells from PBMCs. Specified subset: CD45RA-negative fraction. The chain joins TRBV18 to TRBJ1-1, with D unclear. This TCR was sampled from a man younger than 30 in good health. Some clones in this sample may be carry-over from other donors' samples. CDR3 in amino acids: CASSPFGNTEAFF. As DNA, the CDR3 is TGTGCCAGCTCACCATTTGGGAACACTGAAGCTTTCTTT.